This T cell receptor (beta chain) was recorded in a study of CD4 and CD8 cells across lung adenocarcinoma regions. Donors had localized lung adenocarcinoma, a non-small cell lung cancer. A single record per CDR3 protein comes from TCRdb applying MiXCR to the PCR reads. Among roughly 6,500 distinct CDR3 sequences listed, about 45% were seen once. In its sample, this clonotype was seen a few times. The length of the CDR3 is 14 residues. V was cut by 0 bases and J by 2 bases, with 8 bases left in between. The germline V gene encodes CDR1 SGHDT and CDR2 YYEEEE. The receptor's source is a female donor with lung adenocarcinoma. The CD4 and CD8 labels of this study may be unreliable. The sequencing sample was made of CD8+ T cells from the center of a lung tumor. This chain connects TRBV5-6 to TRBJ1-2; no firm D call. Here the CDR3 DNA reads TGTGCCAGCAGCTTGGGAACCGTAAACTATGGCTACACCTTC. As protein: CASSLGTVNYGYTF.